This section outlines one T cell receptor beta chain sequence together with its context. The data were taken from a study of blood T cell repertoires in COVID-19. Study-level background: Some COVID-19 samples were acute and others convalescent; all came from the United States, Italy and Spain.

Methods used by the authors: The authors estimated nucleated cell counts from reference gene primer amplification. Here immunoSEQ multiplex PCR was the method, and the copy in TCRdb shows in-frame clones only, minus some. V, J and clone size derive from that table, while D and trimming were established from the DNA sequence. This table holds hundreds of thousands of clones, roughly 79% found once. Germline V gene lookup returns CDR1 SNHLY and CDR2 FYNNEI. This CDR3 contains 16 residues. J lost 1 base, V lost 5 bases, and 7 bases had no gene match. The Seattle patients, enrolled during active infection, were followed longitudinally.

Sequences were obtained from peripheral blood. The chain recombines TRBV2 with TRBJ1-5; TRBD1 matches 8 bases. The clonotype originates from a woman older than 75 with COVID-19, enrolled during active disease. CDR3 region: CASSTGGHLSNQPQHF. In nucleotides, the CDR3 is TGTGCCAGCAGTACAGGGGGTCACCTCAGCAATCAGCCCCAGCATTTT.